This T cell receptor beta chain was recovered during a study of blood T cell repertoires in COVID-19. Clones were read by immunoSEQ multiplex PCR, and TCRdb kept only the in-frame ones, dropping some. The sample carries some 120,000 clones, roughly 76% recorded once. Input material: peripheral blood. The sequence came from a human donor in a cohort sampled during active COVID-19.

Written as DNA, the CDR3 is TGTGCCAGCCGGTCCTCTGGAAACACCATATATTTT. It translates to CASRSSGNTIYF. The chain recombines TRBV6-5 with TRBJ1-3; no firm D call. The CDR3 extends over 12 amino acids. The V gene lost 8 bases and the J gene lost 0 bases, with 5 bases spanning the gap. Per the germline V gene, CDR1 is MNHEY and CDR2 is SVGAGI.